The T cell receptor (beta chain) under discussion was sequenced for a study of shared clonotypes between healthy human individuals. Overall study: Plates per donor: three CD4 naive, three CD4 memory, two CD8 naive, one CD8 memory. Study conclusions and caveats: Investigators expected sequencing depth to affect clonotype sharing among donors.

A note on this clone: Its antigen is not identified.

All donors were Caucasian adults living in Nashville, Tennessee. Division of CD4+ cells produced a CD45RA+ naive subset and a CD45RA-negative memory subset. Germline V gives CDR1 MNHNY, CDR2 SVGAGI (reference sequence). This CDR3 spans 13 amino acids. The ends lost 6 bases at V and 8 bases at J; junction bases unmatched: 6. TCRdb's copy holds only in-frame clones and misses some; the assay was immunoSEQ multiplex PCR. The table records some 1 million clones, more than 65% of them present only once. The chain employs TRBV6-6 and TRBJ1-4, with 7 bases identical to TRBD1. This clonotype was sampled from a man aged 18-30 years in good health. Input material: memory CD4+ T cells sorted from blood. Subset in this sample: CD45RA-negative fraction. The CDR3 is CASSDRVGEKLFF. Written as DNA, the CDR3 is TGTGCCAGCAGCGACAGGGTCGGAGAAAAACTGTTTTTT.